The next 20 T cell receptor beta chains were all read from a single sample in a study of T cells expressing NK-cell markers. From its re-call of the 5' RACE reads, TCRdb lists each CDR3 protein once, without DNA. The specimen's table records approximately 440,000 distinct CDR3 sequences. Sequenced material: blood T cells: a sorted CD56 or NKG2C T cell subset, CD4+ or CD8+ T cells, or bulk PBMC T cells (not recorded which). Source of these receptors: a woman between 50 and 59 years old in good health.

CDR3 protein: CSAQTGNRHNEQFF. The V gene is TRBV20-1, the J gene TRBJ2-1; without DNA, the TCRdb call of TRBD2 cannot be checked. CDR1 and CDR2 (germline): DFQATT, SNEGSKA (reference sequence). The CDR3 has 14 residues.

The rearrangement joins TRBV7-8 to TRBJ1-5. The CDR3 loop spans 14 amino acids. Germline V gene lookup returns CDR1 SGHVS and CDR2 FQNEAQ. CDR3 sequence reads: CASSPIGSNQPQHF.

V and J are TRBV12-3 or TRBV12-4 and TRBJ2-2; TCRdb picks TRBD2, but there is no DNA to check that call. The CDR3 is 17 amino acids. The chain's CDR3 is CASSFYLGGANTGELFF.

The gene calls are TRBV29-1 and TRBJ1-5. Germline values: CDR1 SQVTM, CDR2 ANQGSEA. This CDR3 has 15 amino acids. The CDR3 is CSVVVDLGGDQPQHF.

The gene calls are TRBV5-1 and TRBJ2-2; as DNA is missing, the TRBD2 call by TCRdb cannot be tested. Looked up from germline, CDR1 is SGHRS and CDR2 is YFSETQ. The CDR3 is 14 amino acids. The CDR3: CASARAVVAGELFF.

The CDR3: CAISGLGSTDTQYF. V and J are TRBV10-3 and TRBJ2-3. This CDR3 contains 14 residues. Germline V gene sequence: CDR1 ENHRY, CDR2 SYGVKD.

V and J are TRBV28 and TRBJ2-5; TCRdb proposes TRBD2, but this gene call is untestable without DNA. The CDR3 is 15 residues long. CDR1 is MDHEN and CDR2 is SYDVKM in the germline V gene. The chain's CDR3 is CASSFIRGGVETQYF. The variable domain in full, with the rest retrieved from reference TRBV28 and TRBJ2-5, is DVKVTQSSRYLVKRTGEKVFLECVQDMDHENMFWYRQDPGLGLRLIYFSYDVKMKEKGDIPEGYSVSREKKERFSLILESASTNQTSMYLCASSFIRGGVETQYFGPGTRLLVL.

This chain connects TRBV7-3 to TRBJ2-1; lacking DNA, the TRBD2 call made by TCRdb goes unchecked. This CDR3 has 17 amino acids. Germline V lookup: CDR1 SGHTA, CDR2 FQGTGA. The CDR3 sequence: CASSPTSGRSSYNEQFF.

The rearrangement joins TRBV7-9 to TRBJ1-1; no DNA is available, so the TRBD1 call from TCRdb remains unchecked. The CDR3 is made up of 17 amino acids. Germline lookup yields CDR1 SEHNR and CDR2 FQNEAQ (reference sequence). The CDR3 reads CASSSITWDRGNTEAFF. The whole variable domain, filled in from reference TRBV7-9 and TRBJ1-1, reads DTGVSQNPRHKITKRGQNVTFRCDPISEHNRLYWYRQTLGQGPEFLTYFQNEAQLEKSRLLSDRFSAERPKGSFSTLEIQRTEQGDSAMYLCASSSITWDRGNTEAFFGQGTRLTVV.

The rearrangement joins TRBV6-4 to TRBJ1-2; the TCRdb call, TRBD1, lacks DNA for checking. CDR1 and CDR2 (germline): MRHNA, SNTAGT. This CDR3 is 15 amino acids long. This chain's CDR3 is CASSDSGTGFYGYTF.

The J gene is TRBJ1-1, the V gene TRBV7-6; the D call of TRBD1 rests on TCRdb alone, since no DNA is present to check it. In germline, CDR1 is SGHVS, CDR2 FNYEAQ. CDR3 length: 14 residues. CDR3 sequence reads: CASSLAGQNTEAFF.

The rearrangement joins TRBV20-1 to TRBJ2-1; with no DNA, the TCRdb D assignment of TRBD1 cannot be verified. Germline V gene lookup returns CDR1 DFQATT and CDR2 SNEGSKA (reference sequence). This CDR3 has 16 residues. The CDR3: CSAPNPGVSSYNEQFF.

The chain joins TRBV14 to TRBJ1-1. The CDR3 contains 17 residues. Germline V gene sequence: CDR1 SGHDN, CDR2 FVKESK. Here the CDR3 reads CASSPPTRFGKNTEAFF. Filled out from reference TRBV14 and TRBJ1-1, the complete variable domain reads EAGVTQFPSHSVIEKGQTVTLRCDPISGHDNLYWYRRVMGKEIKFLLHFVKESKQDESGMPNNRFLAERTGGTYSTLKVQPAELEDSGVYFCASSPPTRFGKNTEAFFGQGTRLTVV.

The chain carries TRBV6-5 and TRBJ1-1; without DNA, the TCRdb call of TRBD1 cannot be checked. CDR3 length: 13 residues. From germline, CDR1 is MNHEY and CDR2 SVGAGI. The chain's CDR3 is CASSPPGETEAFF.

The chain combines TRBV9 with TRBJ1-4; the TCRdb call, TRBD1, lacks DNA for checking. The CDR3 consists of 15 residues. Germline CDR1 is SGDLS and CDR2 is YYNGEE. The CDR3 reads CASSVGDQGNEKLFF.

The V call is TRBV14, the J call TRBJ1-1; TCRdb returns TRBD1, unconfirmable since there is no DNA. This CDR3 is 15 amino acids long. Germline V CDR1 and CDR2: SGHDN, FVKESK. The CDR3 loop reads CASSQEGPPNTEAFF. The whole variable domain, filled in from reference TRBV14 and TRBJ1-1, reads EAGVTQFPSHSVIEKGQTVTLRCDPISGHDNLYWYRRVMGKEIKFLLHFVKESKQDESGMPNNRFLAERTGGTYSTLKVQPAELEDSGVYFCASSQEGPPNTEAFFGQGTRLTVV.

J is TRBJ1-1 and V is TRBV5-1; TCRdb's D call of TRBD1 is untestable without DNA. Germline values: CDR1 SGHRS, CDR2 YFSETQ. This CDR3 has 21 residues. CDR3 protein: CASRLVARGHRDWGEDTEAFF.

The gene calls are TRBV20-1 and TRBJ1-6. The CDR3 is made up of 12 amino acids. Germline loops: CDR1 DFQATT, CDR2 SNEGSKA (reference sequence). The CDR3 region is CSASGPNSPLHF.

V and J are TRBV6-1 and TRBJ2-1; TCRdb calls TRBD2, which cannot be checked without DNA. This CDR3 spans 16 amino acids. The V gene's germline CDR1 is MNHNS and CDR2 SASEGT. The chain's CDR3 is CASTNLPGLAGNEQFF.

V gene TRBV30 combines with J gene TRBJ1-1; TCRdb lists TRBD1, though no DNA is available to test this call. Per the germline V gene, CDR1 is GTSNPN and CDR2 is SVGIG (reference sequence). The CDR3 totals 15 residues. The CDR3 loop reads CAWSGDIPRNTEAFF.